Listed below are T cell receptor beta chains from one sample, sequenced in a study of blood T cell repertoires in COVID-19. Assay: immunoSEQ multiplex PCR; the TCRdb copy retains only in-frame clones and omits some. The sample records about 55,000 clones, around four fifths being singletons. Material for sequencing was peripheral blood. These receptor sequences come from a woman aged 60-75 years with acute or convalescent COVID-19. CDR3s include the opening cysteine and the closing phenylalanine or tryptophan. A D gene is named only where the DNA matches it firmly. Not every row has a clone size; where given, it reads once, few, many or a size class.

>TRBJ2-2|TRBD2|TRBV30|.
TGTGCCTGGACTAGCGGCATCACTCGGGAGCTGTTTTTT
CAWTSGITRELFF
>TRBJ2-3|TRBD2|TRBV6-4|.
TGTGCCAGCAGTGGACTAGCGGGGGGCACAGATACGCAGTATTTT
CASSGLAGGTDTQYF
>TRBJ2-2|.|TRBV5-6|.
TGTGCCAGCAGCTTCTTAAAGACAGAATACACCGGGGAGCTGTTTTTT
CASSFLKTEYTGELFF
>TRBJ1-6|.|TRBV5-1|.
TGCGCCAGCAGCCAAACAGGGTCGCGATCACCCCTCCACTTT
CASSQTGSRSPLHF
>TRBJ2-1|TRBD1|TRBV7-9|.
TGTGCCAGCAGCCGCGGACAGGGTACCTACAATGAGCAGTTCTTC
CASSRGQGTYNEQFF
>TRBJ1-4|.|TRBV10-3|.
TGTGCCATCAGGGCACCAGGGGAGGAAAAACTGTTTTTT
CAIRAPGEEKLFF
>TRBJ2-7|TRBD1|TRBV6-5|.
TGTGCCAGCAGCCGGGACAGGGCGGGTGGCGAGCAGTACTTC
CASSRDRAGGEQYF
>TRBJ2-7|TRBD1|TRBV15|few
TGTGCCACCAGCAGTGGACAGGTCTCCTACGAGCAGTACTTC
CATSSGQVSYEQYF
>TRBJ2-1|TRBD2|TRBV7-2|.
TGTGCCAGCAGCTCTGGACTAGGAGGGCAGTTCTTC
CASSSGLGGQFF
>TRBJ1-6|.|TRBV10-3|.
TGTGCCACGGGGGGACAAACTAATTCACCCCTCCACTTT
CATGGQTNSPLHF
>TRBJ2-7|.|TRBV5-1|.
TGCGCCAGCAGCCCGATGGCAGCGGGCAGCTCCTACGAGCAGTACTTC
CASSPMAAGSSYEQYF
>TRBJ1-1|TRBD1|TRBV28|few
TGTGCCAGCAGTAGCAGGGGGCGATGGAGAACTGAAGCTTTCTTT
CASSSRGRWRTEAFF
>TRBJ1-1|.|TRBV30|once
TGTGCCTGGACCATGAAGACAGGAAACACTGAAGCTTTCTTT
CAWTMKTGNTEAFF
>TRBJ2-3|.|TRBV5-1|.
TGCGCCAGCAGCTTGGTCCCGAGACTGAGCACAGATACGCAGTATTTT
CASSLVPRLSTDTQYF
>TRBJ2-2|.|TRBV19|.
TGTGCCAGTTGTGGCTACACCGGGGAGCTGTTTTTT
CASCGYTGELFF
>TRBJ2-3|TRBD2|TRBV25-1|.
TGTGCCAGCAGTGAAGGAATTCTAGCGGGAGGCGGGGATACGCAGTATTTT
CASSEGILAGGGDTQYF
>TRBJ1-1|TRBD1|TRBV19|few
TGTGCCAGTAGGTCTACCCAGGGGGTGAACACTGAAGCTTTCTTT
CASRSTQGVNTEAFF
>TRBJ2-7|.|TRBV30|.
TGTGCCTGGAAAGATGGGCAGGGGCTCTCCTACGAGCAGTACTTC
CAWKDGQGLSYEQYF
>TRBJ2-5|TRBD2|TRBV7-9|few
TGTGCCAGCAGCAAACTAGCGGGAGGGGGAGAGACCCAGTACTTC
CASSKLAGGGETQYF
>TRBJ1-1|.|TRBV30|.
TGTGCCTGGAGTGCCGGGAACACTGAAGCTTTCTTT
CAWSAGNTEAFF
>TRBJ2-1|.|TRBV6-5|.
TGTGCCAGCAGTTACGCGGGCTTTCGGGGCAATGAGCAGTTCTTC
CASSYAGFRGNEQFF
>TRBJ1-1|.|TRBV3-1/TRBV3-2|.
TGTGCCAGCAGCCAGGGGGCTCAGTACACTGAAGCTTTCTTT
CASSQGAQYTEAFF
>TRBJ1-1|.|TRBV5-1|.
TGCGCCAGCAGCGCGACAGGAAAGGGGAGCACTGAAGCTTTCTTT
CASSATGKGSTEAFF
>TRBJ1-1|.|TRBV5-1|.
TGCGCCAGCAGCTTGGACCCGGACATTACTTATGAAGCTTTCTTT
CASSLDPDITYEAFF
>TRBJ1-1|TRBD1|TRBV5-1|.
TGCGCCAGCAGCGGCCGGACAGGGGGGAACACTGAAGCTTTCTTT
CASSGRTGGNTEAFF
>TRBJ2-1|.|TRBV2|.
TGTGCCAGCGGACGTCTGCCTCGGGGTGAGCAGTTCTTC
CASGRLPRGEQFF
>TRBJ2-1|.|TRBV5-1|.
TGCGCCAGCAGCTTGACACGAGGGGGCAATGAGCAGTTCTTC
CASSLTRGGNEQFF
>TRBJ1-2|TRBD1|TRBV4-1|.
TGCGCCAGCAGCCAAGGGACAGGGATTAACTATGGCTACACCTTC
CASSQGTGINYGYTF
>TRBJ2-7|TRBD1|TRBV29-1|.
TGCAGCGTTGAACGGGACAGGGGAAACCACGAGCAGTACTTC
CSVERDRGNHEQYF
>TRBJ2-3|TRBD1|TRBV6-9|.
TGTGCCAGCAGTTATTTTCCCACAGGACAGGAGGCAGATACGCAGTATTTT
CASSYFPTGQEADTQYF
>TRBJ1-1|TRBD1|TRBV18|.
TGTGCCAGCTCACCCCCGGGACAGGGGTTCATGGGCACTGAAGCTTTCTTT
CASSPPGQGFMGTEAFF
>TRBJ1-1|.|TRBV5-6|.
TGTGCCAGCAGCTTGGTGGGGGGGACATCCATGAACACTGAAGCTTTCTTT
CASSLVGGTSMNTEAFF
>TRBJ1-2|.|TRBV27|.
TGTGCCAGCAGTTACTCCGCTTCTAACTATGGCTACACCTTC
CASSYSASNYGYTF
>TRBJ2-1|TRBD2|TRBV6-5|.
TGTGCCAGCAGTTACGACCCGCTAGCGGGATTTGGGGAGCAGTTCTTC
CASSYDPLAGFGEQFF
>TRBJ2-7|TRBD2|TRBV7-6|once
TGTGCCAGCAGCTTAGGACTAGCCGCTAGCTCCTACGAGCAGTACTTC
CASSLGLAASSYEQYF
>TRBJ2-3|TRBD1|TRBV4-2|.
TGTGCCAGCAGCCAAGAGGGGACAGGGGTTTCAGATACGCAGTATTTT
CASSQEGTGVSDTQYF
>TRBJ1-1|.|TRBV6-5|.
TGTGCCAGCAGTTACACCGGACAAGGCGCTGAAGCTTTCTTT
CASSYTGQGAEAFF
>TRBJ1-2|.|TRBV6-2/TRBV6-3|.
TGTGCCAGCAGTTACGACGCGGGCGCCTATGGCTACACCTTC
CASSYDAGAYGYTF
>TRBJ1-2|TRBD1|TRBV19|.
TGTGCCAGCAGGGACAGGGGGAGAAATGGCTACACCTTC
CASRDRGRNGYTF
>TRBJ1-2|TRBD1|TRBV28|few
TGTGCCAGCACCAGTTCGAGTACAGGGGGGTGGGGCTACACCTTC
CASTSSSTGGWGYTF
>TRBJ1-3|TRBD1|TRBV24-1|.
TGTGCCACCAGTGACTCTCCGGGACAGGGTTTCCATTTCTCTGGAAACACCATATATTTT
CATSDSPGQGFHFSGNTIYF
>TRBJ1-2|.|TRBV7-8|.
TGTGCCAGCAGCTTAGATCCCCAACTCTATGGCTACACCTTC
CASSLDPQLYGYTF
>TRBJ2-7|TRBD1|TRBV4-1|.
TGCGCCAGCAGCCATAACAGGGGCGAGCAGTACTTC
CASSHNRGEQYF
>TRBJ1-1|.|TRBV7-2|.
TGTGCCAGCAGCTGGTCAGTGGGGAGGACTGAAGCTTTCTTT
CASSWSVGRTEAFF
>TRBJ2-2|TRBD2|TRBV2|.
TGTGCCAGCAGGGGGGCTAGCGGGAGGACCGGGGAGCTGTTTTTT
CASRGASGRTGELFF
>TRBJ1-4|TRBD1|TRBV6-1|.
TGTGCCAGCAGTGAAGATTACAGGGGAAATGAAAAACTGTTTTTT
CASSEDYRGNEKLFF
>TRBJ2-5|TRBD2|TRBV28|.
TGTGCCAGCAGTTTGCGGGAGGGGGGGACCCAGTACTTC
CASSLREGGTQYF
>TRBJ1-5|.|TRBV21-1|.
TGTGCCAGCAGCATTGCGCACGAACAGGGGCCGCCAATCTTCGATTATAGCAATCAGCCCCAGCATTTT
CASSIAHEQGPPIFDYSNQPQHF
>TRBJ2-1|TRBD2|TRBV11-2|once
TGTGCCAGCAGCCAGGGACTAGCGGGAGGCAATGAGCAGTTCTTC
CASSQGLAGGNEQFF
>TRBJ1-1|TRBD1|TRBV29-1|.
TGCAGCGTCTGCGGGACAGTGAACACTGAAGCTTTCTTT
CSVCGTVNTEAFF
>TRBJ2-7|TRBD2|TRBV27|.
TGTGCCAGCAGTTTAGCCGGACTAGCGGGGGGCTTCCTCTACGAGCAGTACTTC
CASSLAGLAGGFLYEQYF
>TRBJ2-7|.|TRBV27|.
TGTGCCAGCAGTTTAGAGCAGGGCTCCTACGAGCAGTACTTC
CASSLEQGSYEQYF
>TRBJ1-5|.|TRBV27|.
TGTGCCAGCAGTTTATCGGCCAGGGGTAAGTTTCAGCCCCAGCATTTT
CASSLSARGKFQPQHF
>TRBJ1-1|.|TRBV12-3/TRBV12-4|.
TGTGCCAGCAGTTCGACAGGGAACACTGAAGCTTTCTTT
CASSSTGNTEAFF
>TRBJ1-1|.|TRBV20-1|once
TGCAGTGCTAGTACTGGGGCGTCCACTGAAGCTTTCTTT
CSASTGASTEAFF
>TRBJ2-7|.|TRBV5-6|.
TGTGCCAGCAGCTCCCGTACCTACGAGCAGTACTTC
CASSSRTYEQYF
>TRBJ1-1|.|TRBV19|.
TGTGCCAGTAGTAGAGCCAGGTCTAACACTGAAGCTTTCTTT
CASSRARSNTEAFF
>TRBJ1-1|.|TRBV3-1/TRBV3-2|once
TGTGCCAGCAGCCATGGAGTAGCCACTGAAGCTTTCTTT
CASSHGVATEAFF